The 26 T cell receptor beta chains in this list originate from one sample, sequenced in a study of early T cells in non-severe SARS-CoV-2 infection. TCRdb re-derived calls from the 5' RACE reads in MiXCR, one entry per CDR3 protein. The sample records some 96,000 distinct CDR3 sequences, about 12% being singletons. Source material: whole blood. These receptors were taken from an adult who was a healthcare worker with PCR-confirmed SARS-CoV-2 infection or an uninfected control (not recorded which).

A note on this clonotype: Given a much more abundant clone one base away, this may be a read error. The CDR3 DNA reads as TGTGCCAGCAGCTCCCTCCAGGGGGCTAGTCTCGGCACTGAAGCTTTCTTT. This codes for CASSSLQGASLGTEAFF. This sequence joins TRBV11-2 and TRBJ1-1, with TRBD1 matching over 8 bases. CDR3 length: 17 residues. V trimming: 4 bases; J trimming: 4 bases; junction bases outside the gene matches: 14. The germline V gene encodes CDR1 SGHAT and CDR2 FQNNGV.

The rearrangement uses TRBV29-1 and TRBJ1-1; possibly TRBD1 for D (5 bases). The germline V gene encodes CDR1 SQVTM and CDR2 ANQGSEA. V lost 6 bases and J 11 bases, leaving 16 bases between the germline ends. This CDR3 region has 11 residues. The CDR3 DNA reads TGCAGCGTGGGGTCAGGGTCGAACGCTTTCTTT. The encoded protein is CSVGSGSNAFF.

This clonotype was observed a handful of times. The chain employs TRBV7-9 and TRBJ2-3; TRBD2 is a possible D gene (6 bases). CDR3 length: 16 residues. Deletions cut 1 base from V and 2 bases from J, with 13 bases between. Germline V gives CDR1 SEHNR, CDR2 FQNEAQ (reference sequence). The DNA of the CDR3 is TGTGCCAGCAGCTTAGTTTGGCGGGGACCCACAGATACGCAGTATTTT. This sequence encodes CASSLVWRGPTDTQYF.

A few counts support this clonotype. The rearrangement joins TRBV7-6 to TRBJ2-2; D is unclear. Germline V lookup: CDR1 SGHVS, CDR2 FNYEAQ. There are 15 residues in the CDR3. The V end lost 5 bases, the J end lost 3 bases, and 13 bases lay between the germline ends. CDR3 sequence reads: CASSLGATDTGELFF. CDR3 nucleotide sequence: TGTGCCAGCAGCCTCGGTGCCACAGACACCGGGGAGCTGTTTTTT. The full variable domain, completed using reference TRBV7-6 and TRBJ2-2, is GAGVSQSPRYKVTKRGQDVALRCDPISGHVSLYWYRQALGQGPEFLTYFNYEAQQDKSGLPNDRFSAERPEGSISTLTIQRTEQRDSAMYRCASSLGATDTGELFFGEGSRLTVL.

V gene TRBV7-6 combines with J gene TRBJ2-1, with D possibly TRBD2 on 7 matching bases. This CDR3 has 14 residues. Trimming pared 3 bases from V and 9 bases from J, leaving 15 bases between. Germline CDR1 SGHVS, CDR2 FNYEAQ. The CDR3 nucleotides are TGTGCCAGCAGCTTGGCGGGGGCCCCGGGTGAGCAGTTCTTC. Translating it yields CASSLAGAPGEQFF.

In its sample, this clonotype was seen many times. The chain links TRBV18 to TRBJ2-5; TRBD2 matches 10 bases. Trimming took 3 bases from V and 2 from J; bases not matched to a gene: 9. The CDR3 is 17 amino acids. The V gene's germline CDR1 is KGHSH and CDR2 LQKENI. CDR3 region: CASSPLAGATVQETQYF. In DNA form, the CDR3 reads TGTGCCAGCTCACCCCTAGCGGGGGCTACCGTACAAGAGACCCAGTACTTC.

Many counts were recorded for this clonotype. The rearrangement uses TRBV7-6 and TRBJ2-1; TRBD2 matches 11 bases. Germline V lookup: CDR1 SGHVS, CDR2 FNYEAQ. CDR3 length: 17 residues. J was trimmed by 7 bases and V by 3 bases; bases with no gene match: 11. CDR3 residues: CASSFGPSGGYGNEQFF. The CDR3 DNA reads TGTGCCAGCAGCTTCGGACCTAGCGGGGGGTATGGTAATGAGCAGTTCTTC.

This clonotype was observed a handful of times. This chain uses TRBV29-1 with TRBJ1-4; D gene ambiguous. V gave up 4 bases and J gave up 6 bases, with 12 bases separating them. Germline values: CDR1 SQVTM, CDR2 ANQGSEA. There are 13 residues in the CDR3. CDR3 nucleotides: TGCAGCGTTGGGCGGAGGGTCGATGAAAAACTGTTTTTT. It yields the protein CSVGRRVDEKLFF.

This clonotype was counted only a few times. The rearrangement links TRBV4-1 to TRBJ2-3; 9 nucleotides line up with TRBD2. Unmatched junction bases numbered 11, after V lost 4 bases and J lost 3 bases. Germline loops: CDR1 MGHRA, CDR2 YSYEKL. The CDR3 length is 17 residues. Written as DNA, the CDR3 is TGCGCCAGCAGCCCCTACCCAGCGGGGGGCAGGACAGATACGCAGTATTTT. The encoded protein is CASSPYPAGGRTDTQYF.

This clonotype occurred many times. V and J are TRBV24-1 and TRBJ1-5; TRBD1 aligns across 8 bases. The trim removed 4 bases at V and 2 bases at J, leaving 3 bases unmatched. Germline assignment: CDR1 KGHDR and CDR2 SFDVKD. The CDR3 totals 15 residues. The CDR3 loop reads CATSETTGGNQPQHF. In DNA form, the CDR3 reads TGTGCCACCAGTGAGACGACAGGGGGCAATCAGCCCCAGCATTTT.

The chain couples TRBV12-3 or TRBV12-4 to TRBJ1-5; 7 positions agree with TRBD1. The CDR3 is made up of 16 amino acids. J lost 0 bases, V lost 6 bases, and 8 bases had no gene match. CDR3 sequence: CASSGTETYSNQPQHF. DNA for the CDR3: TGTGCCAGCAGCGGGACAGAAACCTATAGCAATCAGCCCCAGCATTTT.

This clonotype was observed a handful of times. This chain uses TRBV9 with TRBJ2-6, with 9 bases that match TRBD1. This CDR3 contains 17 residues. Germline V gene lookup returns CDR1 SGDLS and CDR2 YYNGEE. J lost 4 bases, V lost 4 bases, and 9 bases had no gene match. The DNA for the CDR3 is TGTGCCAGCAGCCGATCGGACAGGGGCTGGGGGGCCAACGTCCTGACTTTC. Translation gives CASSRSDRGWGANVLTF. Together with reference TRBV9 and TRBJ2-6, the CDR3 gives the full variable domain: DSGVTQTPKHLITATGQRVTLRCSPRSGDLSVYWYQQSLDQGLQFLIQYYNGEERAKGNILERFSAQQFPDLHSELNLSSLELGDSALYFCASSRSDRGWGANVLTFGAGSRLTVL.

This clonotype showed up many times. The chain combines TRBV5-5 with TRBJ2-1, with D possibly matching TRBD1 (5 bases). There are 15 residues in the CDR3. Germline values: CDR1 SGHKS, CDR2 YYEKEE (reference sequence). The ends were cut back, 0 bases at V and 7 bases at J, with 14 bases in the middle. CDR3 DNA: TGTGCCAGCAGCTTGGAGGCAGGGATTAGGAATGAGCAGTTCTTC. Its translation is CASSLEAGIRNEQFF.

This clonotype appeared many times. In DNA, the CDR3 is TGTGCCAGCAGCTTAGGGGACAACCCTACCGGGGAGCTGTTTTTT. It is translated as CASSLGDNPTGELFF. The chain carries TRBV11-3 and TRBJ2-2; D may be TRBD1 (6 bases). The germline CDR1 and CDR2 sequences are SGHNT and YENEEA. Between the trimmed V and J ends, which lost 1 base and 5 bases, there was a span of 11 bases. The CDR3 has 15 residues.

The table lists this clonotype with many counts. The chain combines TRBV7-9 with TRBJ2-2; the D is unclear. Germline assignment: CDR1 SEHNR and CDR2 FQNEAQ (reference sequence). V gave up 5 bases and J gave up 7 bases, with 8 bases separating them. The CDR3 extends over 12 amino acids. The CDR3 DNA reads TGTGCCAGCAGCCCCCCCAGCGGGGAGCTGTTTTTT. Translation gives CASSPPSGELFF.

The chain is built from TRBV6-6 and TRBJ2-2, with D maybe TRBD2 (6 bases). CDR1 MNHNY and CDR2 SVGAGI come from the germline V gene (reference sequence). The V and J ends lost 3 bases and 5 bases respectively, with 10 bases between them. This CDR3 is built from 14 residues. This CDR3 is CASSYAGSTGELFF. In nucleotides, the CDR3 is TGTGCCAGCAGTTATGCGGGATCAACCGGGGAGCTGTTTTTT.

There are a few counts of this clonotype. This chain connects TRBV28 to TRBJ2-3, with D unclear. The CDR3 extends over 13 amino acids. Germline V gene data show CDR1 as MDHEN and CDR2 as SYDVKM. The germline V and J ends were trimmed by 5 bases and 4 bases, with 10 bases remaining between them. The CDR3 DNA reads as TGTGCCAGCAGTGGGGTTTTCGCAGATACGCAGTATTTT. Translating it yields CASSGVFADTQYF.

A note on this clonotype: An end of the junction differs from the germline gene, which may be a read error. V is TRBV29-1 and J is TRBJ1-1; D unresolved. Germline CDR1 SQVTM, CDR2 ANQGSEA. This CDR3 has 14 residues. CDR3 in amino acids: CSFEGPYPRAEAFF. The CDR3 bases are TGCAGCTTTGAAGGGCCATATCCGCGAGCTGAAGCTTTCTTT.

V and J are TRBV19 and TRBJ1-1, with 8 bases fitting TRBD1. V lost 6 bases and J lost 0; bases outside the gene matches: 6. CDR3 length equals 15 residues. CDR1 and CDR2 from the germline V gene are LNHDA and SQIVND (reference sequence). The CDR3 sequence is CASSSSGQVNTEAFF. DNA of the CDR3: TGTGCCAGTAGCTCTTCGGGACAGGTGAACACTGAAGCTTTCTTT.

This clonotype was detected many times. The chain joins TRBV7-2 to TRBJ2-2; D uncertain. The CDR3 sequence is 14 residues long. The V gene's germline CDR1 is SGHTA and CDR2 FQGNSA. The ends were cut back, 3 bases at V and 7 bases at J, with 12 bases in the middle. The DNA for the CDR3 is TGTGCCAGCAGCTTTCTCGGGCCCCACGGGGAGCTGTTTTTT. It codes for CASSFLGPHGELFF.

The table lists this clonotype with many counts. The rearrangement uses TRBV20-1 and TRBJ2-3; tentatively, D is TRBD2 (7 bases). This CDR3 is built from 15 residues. Germline V gene lookup returns CDR1 DFQATT and CDR2 SNEGSKA (reference sequence). V dropped 7 bases and J dropped 0 bases, with 17 bases sitting between them. The CDR3 reads CSVWGGGASTDTQYF. CDR3 nucleotide sequence: TGCAGTGTTTGGGGAGGGGGTGCTAGCACAGATACGCAGTATTTT.

This clonotype was recorded at least ten times. The chain joins TRBV29-1 to TRBJ1-2; unclear D gene. Germline V gene data show CDR1 as SQVTM and CDR2 as ANQGSEA. Trimming shortened V by 3 bases and J by 2 bases, and 10 bases separated the two germline ends. The CDR3 totals 13 residues. The CDR3 DNA sequence: TGCAGCGTTGAGGTCCGGACGAACTATGGCTACACCTTC. It encodes CSVEVRTNYGYTF.

The chain combines TRBV7-2 with TRBJ2-2, with D unresolved. Between the trimmed V and J ends, which lost 1 base and 0 bases, there was a span of 9 bases. The CDR3 sequence is 16 residues long. Looked up from germline, CDR1 is SGHTA and CDR2 is FQGNSA. CDR3 residues: CASSLVGRPNTGELFF. The CDR3 DNA is TGTGCCAGCAGCTTAGTTGGCAGGCCGAACACCGGGGAGCTGTTTTTT. Combining the CDR3 with reference TRBV7-2 and TRBJ2-2 gives the whole variable domain GAGVSQSPSNKVTEKGKDVELRCDPISGHTALYWYRQSLGQGLEFLIYFQGNSAPDKSGLPSDRFSAERTGGSVSTLTIQRTQQEDSAVYLCASSLVGRPNTGELFFGEGSRLTVL.

The chain has TRBV6-1 and TRBJ1-1, with 8 nucleotides matching TRBD1. J lost 1 base, V lost 8 bases, and 15 bases had no gene match. CDR1 is MNHNS and CDR2 is SASEGT in the germline V gene. This CDR3 spans 17 amino acids. The CDR3 nucleotides are TGTGCCAGCCTTGGACCTCCCTACGGGACAGGGAACACTGAAGCTTTCTTT. Residues: CASLGPPYGTGNTEAFF.

This clonotype has more than one count but fewer than ten. The V call is TRBV5-1, the J call TRBJ2-5; TRBD1 is a possible D gene (6 bases). CDR3 length: 14 amino acids. Trimming shortened V by 1 base and J by 4 bases, and 11 bases separated the two germline ends. Germline-derived CDR1 and CDR2 are SGHRS and YFSETQ. This CDR3 reads CASSLSRGRETQYF. Written as DNA, the CDR3 is TGCGCCAGCAGCTTGAGCAGGGGACGAGAGACCCAGTACTTC.

The sample holds many counts of this clonotype. This chain joins TRBV20-1 and TRBJ1-6, with no clear D. This CDR3 region has 13 residues. Germline values: CDR1 DFQATT, CDR2 SNEGSKA (reference sequence). Between the trimmed V and J ends, which lost 7 bases and 6 bases, there was a span of 13 bases. The CDR3: CSGTEAFNSPLHF. CDR3 sequence (DNA): TGCAGTGGTACGGAGGCCTTTAATTCACCCCTCCACTTT.